Listed here are 6 T cell receptor beta chains from one sample, sequenced in a study of cytomegalovirus exposure and HLA in healthy donors listed by TCRdb under 2017. Receptor amplification or capture employed the immunoSEQ multiplex PCR assay. A mixture of 60 forward primers for TCR Vbeta segments and 13 reverse primers for TCR Jbeta segments was used in the multiplex PCR. The table comes from immuneACCESS by way of TCRdb, which keeps in-frame sequences with V and J called. Part of the clones is missing from these tables; in studies checked, under half for an unresolved V gene and the rest for unknown reasons. The sample table records 140,000 to 150,000 clones; around 75% of these occur just once. The ten biggest clones cover less than 3% of the sample. The sequenced sample was PBMCs. Source of these receptors: a woman aged 30 to 39 in good health and CMV-seronegative.

J is TRBJ2-7 and V is TRBV6-1; perhaps TRBD2 as D (6 bases). Trimming removed 4 bases at V and 0 bases at J, with 13 bases between. The CDR3 is 15 residues long. Germline V gene lookup returns CDR1 MNHNS and CDR2 SASEGT. CDR3 region: CASSGSAEGSYEQYF. CDR3 nucleotide sequence: TGTGCCAGCAGTGGTTCAGCGGAGGGCTCCTACGAGCAGTACTTC.

The rearrangement links TRBV7-8 to TRBJ2-3; D may be TRBD1 (6 bases). The CDR3 runs 14 residues. V gave up 5 bases and J gave up 0 bases, with 9 bases separating them. Germline values: CDR1 SGHVS, CDR2 FQNEAQ. The CDR3 is CASSLDSSTDTQYF. CDR3 coding DNA: TGTGCCAGCAGCCTGGACAGCAGCACAGATACGCAGTATTTT.

The chain employs TRBV5-4 and TRBJ1-2, with 7 bases identical to TRBD1. CDR1 SGHNT and CDR2 YYREEE come from the germline V gene (reference sequence). This CDR3 contains 15 residues. The V segment lost 1 base and the J segment 4 bases; nucleotides outside the gene matches: 7. CDR3 protein: CASSLRQGVVYGYTF. DNA of the CDR3: TGTGCCAGCAGCTTGAGACAGGGCGTTGTCTATGGCTACACCTTC.

This chain connects TRBV2 to TRBJ1-2; D uncertain. The V end was cut by 4 bases, the J end by 7 bases, with 10 bases between. The CDR3 extends over 12 amino acids. CDR1 is SNHLY and CDR2 is FYNNEI in the germline V gene. The CDR3: CASSAFQAGYTF. For the CDR3, the DNA is TGTGCCAGCAGTGCGTTTCAGGCTGGCTACACCTTC.

The chain recombines TRBV6-5 with TRBJ1-4, with TRBD1 matching over 7 bases. The CDR3 runs to 15 residues. The germline V gene encodes CDR1 MNHEY and CDR2 SVGAGI. V lost 2 bases, J lost 5 bases, and 5 bases stayed unmatched. This CDR3 reads CASSYTYRGNEKLFF. CDR3 DNA: TGTGCCAGCAGTTACACCTACAGGGGAAATGAAAAACTGTTTTTT.

V is TRBV5-1 and J is TRBJ1-2; D unresolved. This CDR3 region has 12 residues. The V gene's germline CDR1 is SGHRS and CDR2 YFSETQ. V shed 7 bases and J shed 4 bases, with 11 bases lying between them. The CDR3 region is CASSGESYGYTF. In nucleotides, the CDR3 is TGCGCCAGCTCTGGGGAGTCCTATGGCTACACCTTC.